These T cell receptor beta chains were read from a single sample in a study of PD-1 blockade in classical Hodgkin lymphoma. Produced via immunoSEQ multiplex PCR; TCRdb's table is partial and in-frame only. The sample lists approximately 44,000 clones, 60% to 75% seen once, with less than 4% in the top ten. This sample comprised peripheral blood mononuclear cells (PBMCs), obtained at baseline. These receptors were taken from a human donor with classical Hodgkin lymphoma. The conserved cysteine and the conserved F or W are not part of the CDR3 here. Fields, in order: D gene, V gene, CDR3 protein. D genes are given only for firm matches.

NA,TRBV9,ASSVASGTQETQY
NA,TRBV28,ASSFGRQGSYEQY
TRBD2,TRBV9,ASSSTGTIPPIEQF
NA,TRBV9,ASSGPPGNAGELF
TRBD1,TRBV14,ASSPTPDLTGAGIQY
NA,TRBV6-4,ASSGEGVGNEQF
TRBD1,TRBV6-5,ASIRQGGYEQY
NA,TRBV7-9,ASSPRYDSDYEQY
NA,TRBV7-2,ASSVRGDGNTIY
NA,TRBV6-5,ASSYSSTYGYT
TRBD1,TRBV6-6,ASRTRDRAHEQY
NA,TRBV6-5,ATRQDYTQY
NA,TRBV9,ASSPQTGGTSVNEQY
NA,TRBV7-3,ASSLIGPGVGGYT
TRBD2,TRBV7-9,ASSLTSGGTGELF
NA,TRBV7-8,ASSGTGTSGNTIY
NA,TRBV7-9,ASSSTDPRQGPGNTIY
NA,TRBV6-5,ASSFRGPYGYT
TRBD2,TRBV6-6,ASSYSSLAVSYEQY
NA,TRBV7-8,ASSPWVGVYLGGYT
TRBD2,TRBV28,ASSFRTSGRNNEQF
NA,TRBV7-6,ASSLLAGSYEQF
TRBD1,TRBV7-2,ASSFQGADYNEQF
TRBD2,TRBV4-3,ASSQELAGGPETQY
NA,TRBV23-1,ASSQSLGAVAYYDTQY
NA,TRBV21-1,ASSKNPGRSYEQY
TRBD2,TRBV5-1,ASSFFPAGPYNEQF
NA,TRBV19,ASSWSQVWGTEAF
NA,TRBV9,ASSPAGTPSNQPQH
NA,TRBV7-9,ASSLGAEQY
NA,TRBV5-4,ASSPQGDSAREQY
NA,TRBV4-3,ASSQFSANYGYT
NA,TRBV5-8,ASTGTGGSNEKLF
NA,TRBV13,ASSLWGGDNEQY
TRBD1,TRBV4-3,ASSQTGQGGNGGWEKLF
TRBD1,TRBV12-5,ASGLANWGTGKLAF
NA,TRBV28,ASRAGRTFGYGYT
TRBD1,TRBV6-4,ASRDGQGEGDTQY
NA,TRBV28,ASRETAMSSYNEQF
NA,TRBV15,ATSRSLAEQY
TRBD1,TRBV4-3,ASSPGGGPEAF
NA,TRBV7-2,ASSLSSGIEQY
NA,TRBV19,ASRNGGGHDSPLH
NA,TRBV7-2,ASSLSGAVQETQY
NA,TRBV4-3,ASSQAASTDTQY
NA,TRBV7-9,ASSWSSSGTNIQY
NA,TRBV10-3,AISESIGGTVPLEQY
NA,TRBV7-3,ASSFGGELF
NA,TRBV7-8,ASSLGGVTEAF
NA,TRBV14,ASSQDFLGRATYEQY
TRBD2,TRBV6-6,ASSNSGGVWEQF
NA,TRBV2,ASSDLFAGTNTGELF